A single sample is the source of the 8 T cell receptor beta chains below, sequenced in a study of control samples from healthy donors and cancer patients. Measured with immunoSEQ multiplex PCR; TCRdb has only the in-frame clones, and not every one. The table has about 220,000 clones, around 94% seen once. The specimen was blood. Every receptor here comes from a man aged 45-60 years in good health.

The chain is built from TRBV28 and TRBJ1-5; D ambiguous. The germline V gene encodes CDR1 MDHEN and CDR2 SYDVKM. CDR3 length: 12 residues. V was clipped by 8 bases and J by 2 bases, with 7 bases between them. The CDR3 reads CASVFGNQPQHF. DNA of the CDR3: TGTGCCAGCGTCTTTGGCAATCAGCCCCAGCATTTT. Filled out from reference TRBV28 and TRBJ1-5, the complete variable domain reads DVKVTQSSRYLVKRTGEKVFLECVQDMDHENMFWYRQDPGLGLRLIYFSYDVKMKEKGDIPEGYSVSREKKERFSLILESASTNQTSMYLCASVFGNQPQHFGDGTRLSIL.

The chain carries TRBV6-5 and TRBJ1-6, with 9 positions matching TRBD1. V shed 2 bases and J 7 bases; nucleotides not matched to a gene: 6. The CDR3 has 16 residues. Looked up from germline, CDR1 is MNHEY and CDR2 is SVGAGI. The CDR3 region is CASSYTGQGGNSPLHF. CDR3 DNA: TGTGCCAGCAGTTACACGGGACAGGGTGGGAATTCACCCCTCCACTTT.

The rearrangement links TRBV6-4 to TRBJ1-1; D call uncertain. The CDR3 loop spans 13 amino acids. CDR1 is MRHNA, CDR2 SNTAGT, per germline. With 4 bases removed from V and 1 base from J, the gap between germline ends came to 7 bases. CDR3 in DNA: TGTGCCAGCAGTGTCCGGGAGAACACTGAAGCTTTCTTT. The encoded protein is CASSVRENTEAFF.

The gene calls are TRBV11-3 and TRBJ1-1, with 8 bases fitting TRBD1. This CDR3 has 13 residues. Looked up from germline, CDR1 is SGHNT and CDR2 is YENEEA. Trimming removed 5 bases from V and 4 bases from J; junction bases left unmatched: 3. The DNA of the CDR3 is TGTGCCAGCAGCCTACAGGGGGGCACTGAAGCTTTCTTT. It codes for CASSLQGGTEAFF.

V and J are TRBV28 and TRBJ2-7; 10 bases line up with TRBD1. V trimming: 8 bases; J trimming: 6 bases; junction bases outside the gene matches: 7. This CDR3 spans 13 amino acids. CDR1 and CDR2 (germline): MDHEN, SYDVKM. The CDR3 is CASRGTGDGEQYF. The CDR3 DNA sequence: TGTGCCAGCCGCGGGACAGGGGATGGCGAGCAGTACTTC.

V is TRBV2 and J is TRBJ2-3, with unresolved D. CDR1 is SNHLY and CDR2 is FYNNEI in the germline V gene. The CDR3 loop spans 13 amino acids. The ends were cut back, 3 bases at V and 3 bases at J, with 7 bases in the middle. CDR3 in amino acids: CASSDGKTDTQYF. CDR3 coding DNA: TGTGCCAGCAGTGACGGCAAGACAGATACGCAGTATTTT.

The DNA of the CDR3 is TGTGCCAGCAGCACCGAATTTAGCGGGGTTTGGTCCGGGGAGCTGTTTTTT. It encodes CASSTEFSGVWSGELFF. V usage is TRBV7-2 and J usage is TRBJ2-2, with TRBD2 identical over 8 bases. The V and J ends lost 5 bases and 6 bases, in that order; junction bases with no gene match: 14. Germline V CDR1 and CDR2: SGHTA, FQGNSA. The CDR3 covers 17 residues.

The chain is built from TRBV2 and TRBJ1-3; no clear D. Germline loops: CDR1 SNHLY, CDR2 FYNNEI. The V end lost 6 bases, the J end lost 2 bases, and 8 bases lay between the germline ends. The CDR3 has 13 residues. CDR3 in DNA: TGTGCCAGCAGAGGTGATGCTGGAAACACCATATATTTT. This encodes CASRGDAGNTIYF.